Sequencing of this TCR beta chain was carried out in a study of blood T cell repertoires in COVID-19. Study-wide context: Specimens from acute and convalescent COVID-19 originated in the United States, Italy and Spain. In each case, the material was cDNA or gDNA derived from T cells, B-cell-depleted T cells, or PBMCs.

This CDR3 has 14 residues. The germline V gene has CDR1 PRHDT and CDR2 FYEKMQ (reference sequence). With 5 bases clipped from V and 10 bases from J, the junction kept 8 bases outside the gene matches. Authors' methods: From reference gene primer amplification, estimates of nucleated cell counts were derived. This table comes from immunoSEQ multiplex PCR, and its TCRdb copy is limited to in-frame clones, with some not included. From that table come the V and J calls and clone size; the DNA was used to work out D and trimming. The table includes around 130,000 clones, 90% detected once. The clonotype comes from a man aged 55-75 years with COVID-19, enrolled during active disease. The rearrangement uses TRBV13 and TRBJ1-6, with TRBD1 matching over 7 bases. Material for sequencing was peripheral blood. DNA for the CDR3: TGTGCCAGCAGCCCGTCAGGGGGAGAGTCACCCCTCCACTTT. Its translation is CASSPSGGESPLHF.